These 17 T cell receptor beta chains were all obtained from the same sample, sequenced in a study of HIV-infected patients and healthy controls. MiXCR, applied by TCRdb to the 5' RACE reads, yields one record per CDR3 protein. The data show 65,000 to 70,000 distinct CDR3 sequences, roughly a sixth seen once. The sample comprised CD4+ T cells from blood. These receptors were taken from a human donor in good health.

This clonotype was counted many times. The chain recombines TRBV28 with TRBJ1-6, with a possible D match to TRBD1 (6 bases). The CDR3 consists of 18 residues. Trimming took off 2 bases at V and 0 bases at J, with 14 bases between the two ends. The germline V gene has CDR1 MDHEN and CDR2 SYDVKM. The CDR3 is CASSLGGLQGSYNSPLHF. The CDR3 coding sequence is TGTGCCAGCAGTTTAGGGGGATTACAGGGCTCCTATAATTCACCCCTCCACTTT.

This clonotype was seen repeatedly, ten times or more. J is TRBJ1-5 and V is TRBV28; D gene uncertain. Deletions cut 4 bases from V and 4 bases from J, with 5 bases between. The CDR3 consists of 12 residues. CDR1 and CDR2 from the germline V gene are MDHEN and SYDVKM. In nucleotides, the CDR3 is TGTGCCAGCAGTTGGGCGAATCAGCCCCAGCATTTT. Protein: CASSWANQPQHF. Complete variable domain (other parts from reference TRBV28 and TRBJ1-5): DVKVTQSSRYLVKRTGEKVFLECVQDMDHENMFWYRQDPGLGLRLIYFSYDVKMKEKGDIPEGYSVSREKKERFSLILESASTNQTSMYLCASSWANQPQHFGDGTRLSIL.

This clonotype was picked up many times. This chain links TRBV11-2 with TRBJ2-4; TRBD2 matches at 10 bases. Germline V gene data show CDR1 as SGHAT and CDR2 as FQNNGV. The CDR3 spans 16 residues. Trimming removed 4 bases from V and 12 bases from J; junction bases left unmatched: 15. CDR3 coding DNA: TGTGCCAGCAGCTCCTCCCTAGCGGGGGTTGGTAGGGGTCAGTACTTC. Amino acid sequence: CASSSSLAGVGRGQYF.

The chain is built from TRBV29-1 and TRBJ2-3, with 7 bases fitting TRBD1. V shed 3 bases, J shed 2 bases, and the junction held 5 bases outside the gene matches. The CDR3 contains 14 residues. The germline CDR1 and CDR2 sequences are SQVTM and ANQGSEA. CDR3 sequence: CSVDTRGLTDTQYF. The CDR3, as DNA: TGCAGCGTTGACACGAGGGGGCTCACAGATACGCAGTATTTT.

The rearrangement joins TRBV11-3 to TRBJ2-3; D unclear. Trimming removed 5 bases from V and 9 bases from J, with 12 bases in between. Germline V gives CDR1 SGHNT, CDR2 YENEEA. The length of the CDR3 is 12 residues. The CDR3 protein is CASSNTKATQYF. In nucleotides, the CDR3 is TGTGCCAGCAGCAATACCAAGGCGACGCAGTATTTT.

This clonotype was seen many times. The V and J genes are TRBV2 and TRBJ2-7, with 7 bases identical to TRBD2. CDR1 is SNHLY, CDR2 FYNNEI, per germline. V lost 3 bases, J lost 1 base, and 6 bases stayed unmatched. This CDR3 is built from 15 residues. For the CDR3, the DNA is TGTGCCAGCAGTGAGAGAGCGGGACCGTCCTACGAGCAGTACTTC. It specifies CASSERAGPSYEQYF.

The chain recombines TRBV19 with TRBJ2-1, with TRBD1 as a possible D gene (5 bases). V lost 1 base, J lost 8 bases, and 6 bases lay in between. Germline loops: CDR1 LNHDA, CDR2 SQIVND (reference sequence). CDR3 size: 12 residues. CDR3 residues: CASSIARDEQFF. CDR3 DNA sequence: TGTGCCAGTAGTATAGCCAGGGATGAGCAGTTCTTC. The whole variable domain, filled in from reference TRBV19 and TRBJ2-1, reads DGGITQSPKYLFRKEGQNVTLSCEQNLNHDAMYWYRQDPGQGLRLIYYSQIVNDFQKGDIAEGYSVSREKKESFPLTVTSAQKNPTAFYLCASSIARDEQFFGPGTRLTVL.

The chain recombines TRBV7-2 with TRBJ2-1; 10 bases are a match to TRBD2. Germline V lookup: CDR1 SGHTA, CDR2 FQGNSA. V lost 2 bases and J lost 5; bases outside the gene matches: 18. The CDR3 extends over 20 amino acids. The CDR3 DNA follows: TGTGCCAGCAGCTTACGTTTAAAGACTAGCGGGCTGGACCTACACAATGAGCAGTTCTTC. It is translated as CASSLRLKTSGLDLHNEQFF.

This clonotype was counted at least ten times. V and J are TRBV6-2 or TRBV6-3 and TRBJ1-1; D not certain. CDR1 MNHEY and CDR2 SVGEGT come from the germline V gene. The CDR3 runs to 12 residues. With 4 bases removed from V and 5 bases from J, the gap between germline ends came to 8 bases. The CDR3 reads CASSSEWTEAFF. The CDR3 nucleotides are TGTGCCAGCAGTTCGGAATGGACTGAAGCTTTCTTT.

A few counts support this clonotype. The CDR3 bases are TGTGCCAGCAGTCCTAGACAGGATGGGGCCGGGGAGCTGTTTTTT. It yields the protein CASSPRQDGAGELFF. V is TRBV12-3 or TRBV12-4 and J is TRBJ2-2; D may be TRBD1 (6 bases). The CDR3 consists of 15 residues. With 5 bases removed from V and 6 bases from J, the gap between germline ends came to 16 bases.

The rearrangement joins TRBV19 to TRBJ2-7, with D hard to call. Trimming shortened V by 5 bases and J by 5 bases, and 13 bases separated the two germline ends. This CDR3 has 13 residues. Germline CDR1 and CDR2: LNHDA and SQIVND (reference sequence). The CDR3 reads CASSALSGHEQYF. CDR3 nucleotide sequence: TGTGCCAGTAGTGCCCTCTCCGGGCACGAGCAGTACTTC.

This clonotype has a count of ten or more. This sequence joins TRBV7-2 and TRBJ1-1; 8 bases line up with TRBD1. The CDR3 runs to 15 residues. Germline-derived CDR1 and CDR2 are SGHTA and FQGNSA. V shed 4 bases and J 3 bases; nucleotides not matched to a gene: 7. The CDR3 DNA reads TGTGCCAGCAGCTCACAAGGACAGGGTTACACTGAAGCTTTCTTT. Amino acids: CASSSQGQGYTEAFF.

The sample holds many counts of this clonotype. The CDR3 protein is CASSPLGQVTYEQYF. The CDR3 nucleotides read TGTGCCAGCAGTCCTCTAGGACAGGTGACCTACGAGCAGTACTTC. The V call is TRBV6-2 or TRBV6-3, the J call TRBJ2-7, with 7 bases fitting TRBD1. The CDR3 totals 15 residues. Per germline, CDR1 MNHEY and CDR2 SVGEGT. With 5 bases clipped from V and 2 bases from J, the junction kept 9 bases outside the gene matches.

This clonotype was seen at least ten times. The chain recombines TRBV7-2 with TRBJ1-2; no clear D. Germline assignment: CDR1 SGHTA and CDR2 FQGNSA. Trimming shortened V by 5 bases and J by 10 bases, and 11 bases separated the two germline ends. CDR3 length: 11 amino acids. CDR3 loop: CASSLNGDYTF. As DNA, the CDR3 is TGTGCCAGCAGCCTTAATGGTGACTACACCTTC.

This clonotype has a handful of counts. CDR3 sequence: CASSGGQQYNEQFF. CDR3 in DNA: TGCGCCAGCAGCGGGGGGCAGCAGTACAATGAGCAGTTCTTC. The chain employs TRBV5-1 and TRBJ2-1; D possibly uses TRBD1 or TRBD2 (6 bases each). Looked up from germline, CDR1 is SGHRS and CDR2 is YFSETQ. CDR3 length equals 14 residues. Trimming took 4 bases from V and 4 from J, leaving 12 bases between them.

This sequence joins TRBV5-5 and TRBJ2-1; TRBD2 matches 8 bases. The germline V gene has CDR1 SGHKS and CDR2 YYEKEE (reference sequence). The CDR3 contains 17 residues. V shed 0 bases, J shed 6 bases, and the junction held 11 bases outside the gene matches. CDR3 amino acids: CASSLVPSGWGINEQFF. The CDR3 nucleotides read TGTGCCAGCAGCTTGGTGCCTAGCGGGTGGGGAATCAATGAGCAGTTCTTC.

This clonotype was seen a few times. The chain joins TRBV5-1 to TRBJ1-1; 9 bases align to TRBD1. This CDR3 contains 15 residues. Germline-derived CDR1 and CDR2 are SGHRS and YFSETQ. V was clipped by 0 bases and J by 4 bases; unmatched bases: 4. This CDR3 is CASSLGWTGVTEAFF. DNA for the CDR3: TGCGCCAGCAGCTTGGGCTGGACAGGGGTCACTGAAGCTTTCTTT.